Reported below is one T cell receptor beta chain. Germline values: CDR1 SGHTA, CDR2 FQGNSA. The CDR3 runs to 13 residues. Deletions cut 2 bases from V and 3 bases from J, with 7 bases between. The data were obtained in a study of cytotoxic CD8 clonotypes in ibrutinib-treated CLL. Only in-frame clones appear in the TCRdb table, and some are missing; sequencing was by immunoSEQ multiplex PCR. The sample carries 76,000 or so clones, less than 90% recorded once. This rearrangement joins TRBV7-2 to TRBJ2-5; no clear D gene. The source material was PBMCs, sampled after 24 months of ibrutinib treatment. The source is a human donor with chronic lymphocytic leukemia. The CDR3 nucleotides are TGTGCCAGCAGCTTATTTCCAGAAGAGACCCAGTACTTC. Residues: CASSLFPEETQYF.